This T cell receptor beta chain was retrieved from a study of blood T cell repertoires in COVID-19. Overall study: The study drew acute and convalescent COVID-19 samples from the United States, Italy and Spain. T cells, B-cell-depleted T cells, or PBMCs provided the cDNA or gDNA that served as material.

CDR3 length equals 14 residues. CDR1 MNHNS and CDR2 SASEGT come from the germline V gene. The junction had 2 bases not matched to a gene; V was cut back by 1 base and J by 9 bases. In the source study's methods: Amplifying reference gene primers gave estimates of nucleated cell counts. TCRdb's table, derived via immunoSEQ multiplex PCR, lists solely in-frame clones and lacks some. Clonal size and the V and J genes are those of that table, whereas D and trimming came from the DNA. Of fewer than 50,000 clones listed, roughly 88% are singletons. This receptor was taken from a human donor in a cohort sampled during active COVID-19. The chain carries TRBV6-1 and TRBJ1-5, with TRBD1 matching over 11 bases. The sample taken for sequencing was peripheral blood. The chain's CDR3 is CASSEGTGGLPQHF. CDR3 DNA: TGTGCCAGCAGTGAAGGGACAGGGGGCCTGCCCCAGCATTTT.